This T cell receptor beta chain was sequenced for a study of identical twins. The table lists this clonotype with a few counts. Trimming removed 7 bases from V and 2 bases from J; junction bases left unmatched: 12. The germline gives CDR1 MDHEN, CDR2 SYDVKM. The CDR3 length is 16 residues. Template switching added a universal primer binding site, and final cDNA carried unique molecular identifiers. TCRdb re-analysed the 5' RACE reads in MiXCR, keeping a single row per CDR3 protein. The table lists around 240,000 distinct CDR3 sequences, roughly 7% of them singletons. A further study also used this sample, focusing on yellow fever vaccine responses in identical twins.

The sample was memory (CD45RO+) T cells sorted from blood. The clonotype comes from a woman under 30 in good health. The chain has TRBV28 and TRBJ2-3; 7 positions match TRBD1. The CDR3 DNA is TGTGCCAGCACCCAGGGGGACAGTCTCTTCACAGATACGCAGTATTTT. As protein: CASTQGDSLFTDTQYF.